The clone carrying this T cell receptor (beta chain) came up a few times. No antigen is known for it. The data derive from a study of T cell clones after liver transplantation. Turning to the study itself: TCRbeta sequencing after a pre-transplant mixed lymphocyte reaction identified graft-donor-reactive clones, later tracked in post-transplant blood. Pre-transplant mixed lymphocyte reactions yielded third-party-reactive TCRbeta sequences as comparators for graft-donor-reactive sequences.

Libraries were prepared by immunoSEQ multiplex PCR; TCRdb keeps only in-frame clonotypes and omits some of them. Counted here are more than 7,000 clones, about 79% occurring once; the ten biggest clones make up 18%. Trimming stripped 4 bases from V and 3 bases from J, with 10 bases between. The CDR3 length is 13 residues. Germline assignment: CDR1 SGHNT and CDR2 YENEEA. Regarding the study as a whole: Conclusions were preliminary, with small, heterogeneous patient groups.

The sequence derives from a human donor who received a liver transplant. The chain recombines TRBV11-3 with TRBJ2-7, with D unclear. The starting material was CD8+ T cells from blood, obtained before liver transplant. Here the CDR3 reads CASSSRASYEQYF. In nucleotides, the CDR3 is TGTGCCAGCAGCTCTCGGGCCAGCTACGAGCAGTACTTC.